This T cell receptor beta chain was obtained from a study of blood T cell repertoires in COVID-19. Germline V lookup: CDR1 SGHDN, CDR2 FVKESK. The trim removed 5 bases at V and 7 bases at J, leaving 15 bases unmatched. The CDR3 extends over 17 amino acids. Enrolled during active infection, Seattle patients were then followed longitudinally. TCRdb's copy holds only in-frame clones and misses some; the assay was immunoSEQ multiplex PCR. This repertoire shows around 210,000 clones, nearly 90% found once; its top ten account for 15% to 20%. V is TRBV14 and J is TRBJ2-1, with 9 bases identical to TRBD1. The origin of this receptor is a middle-aged man with COVID-19, enrolled during active disease. Source material: peripheral blood. This CDR3 reads CASSSHGTGTYLNEQFF. In DNA, the CDR3 is TGTGCCAGCAGCTCGCACGGGACAGGGACATACCTTAATGAGCAGTTCTTC.